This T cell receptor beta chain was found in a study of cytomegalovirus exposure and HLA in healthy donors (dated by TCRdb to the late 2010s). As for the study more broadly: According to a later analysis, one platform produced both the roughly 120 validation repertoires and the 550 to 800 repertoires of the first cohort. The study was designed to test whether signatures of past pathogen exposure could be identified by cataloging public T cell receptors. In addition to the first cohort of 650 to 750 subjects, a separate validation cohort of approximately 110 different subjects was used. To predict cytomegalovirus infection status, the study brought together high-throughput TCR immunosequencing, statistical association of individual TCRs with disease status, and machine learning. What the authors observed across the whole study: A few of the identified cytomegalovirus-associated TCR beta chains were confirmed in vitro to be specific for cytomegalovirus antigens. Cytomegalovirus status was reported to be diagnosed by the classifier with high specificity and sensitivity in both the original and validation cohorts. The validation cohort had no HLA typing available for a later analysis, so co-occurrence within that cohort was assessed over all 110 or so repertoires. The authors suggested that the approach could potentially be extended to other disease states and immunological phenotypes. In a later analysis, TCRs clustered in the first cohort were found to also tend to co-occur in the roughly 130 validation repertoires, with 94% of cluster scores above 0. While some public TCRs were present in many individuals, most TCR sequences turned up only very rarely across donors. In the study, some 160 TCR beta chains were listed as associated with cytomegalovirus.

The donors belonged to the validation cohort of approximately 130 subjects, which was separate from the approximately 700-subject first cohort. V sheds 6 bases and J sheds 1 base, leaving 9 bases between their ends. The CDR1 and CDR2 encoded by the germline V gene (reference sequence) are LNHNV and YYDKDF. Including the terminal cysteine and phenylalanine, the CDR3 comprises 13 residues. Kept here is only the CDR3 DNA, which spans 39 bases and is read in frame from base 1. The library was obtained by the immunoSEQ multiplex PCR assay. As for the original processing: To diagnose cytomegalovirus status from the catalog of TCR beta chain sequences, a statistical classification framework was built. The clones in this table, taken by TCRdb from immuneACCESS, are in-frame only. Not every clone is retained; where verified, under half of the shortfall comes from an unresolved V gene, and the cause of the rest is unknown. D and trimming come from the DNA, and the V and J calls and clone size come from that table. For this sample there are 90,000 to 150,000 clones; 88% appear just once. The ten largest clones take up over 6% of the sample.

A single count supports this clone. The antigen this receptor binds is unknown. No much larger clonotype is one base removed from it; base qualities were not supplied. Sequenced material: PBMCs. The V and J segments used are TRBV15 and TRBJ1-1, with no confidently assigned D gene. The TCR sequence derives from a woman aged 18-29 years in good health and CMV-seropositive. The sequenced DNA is TGTGCCACCAGAAGGAGTCAGAACACTGAAGCTTTCTTT. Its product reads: CATRRSQNTEAFF.